Listed below are T cell receptor beta chains from one sample, sequenced in a study of shared clonotypes between healthy human individuals. The assay was immunoSEQ multiplex PCR, and TCRdb's table has in-frame clones only and misses some. The table lists over 950,000 clones, about 72% of them singletons. The source material was memory CD4+ T cells from PBMCs. These receptors all come from a man between 18 and 35 years old in good health. Some clones in this sample may be carry-over from other donors' samples. The CDR3 runs from the conserved cysteine through the conserved F or W. The order of the fields is V gene, D gene, clone size, J gene, CDR3 DNA, CDR3 protein. D genes are given only for firm matches. Size tells how often a clone was seen (once, few, many) or the class of an expanded clone, and some rows leave it out.

>TRBV27|TRBD1|NA|TRBJ1-1
TGTGCCAGCAGTTTAAGGGGGCGCTTTGTTAGAACTGAAGCTTTCTTT
CASSLRGRFVRTEAFF
>TRBV27|NA|NA|TRBJ2-1
TGTGCCAGCAGCCCGGTTCGGTACAATGAGCAGTTCTTC
CASSPVRYNEQFF
>TRBV21-1|NA|few|TRBJ1-5
TGTGCCAGCAGCAAACGGACCAGGGAGCTGAGGCGGGATCAGCCCCAGCATTTT
CASSKRTRELRRDQPQHF
>TRBV5-3|NA|NA|TRBJ1-5
TGTGCCAGAAGCTTGGAACCGGGGTTCCTGAATCAGCCCCAGCATTTT
CARSLEPGFLNQPQHF
>TRBV19|NA|NA|TRBJ1-2
TGTGCCAGTAGTACCCCAGGACAGATCCCCTACTATGGCTACACCTTC
CASSTPGQIPYYGYTF
>TRBV6-6|NA|NA|TRBJ2-7
TGTGCCAGCAGTCGAACAGGGACCTCCTACGAGCAGTACTTC
CASSRTGTSYEQYF
>TRBV27|TRBD1|NA|TRBJ1-4
TGTGCCAGCAGTGAAACGGGACAGTTTAATGAAAAACTGTTTTTT
CASSETGQFNEKLFF
>TRBV5-4|TRBD2|few|TRBJ2-7
TGTGCCAGCACCCTGGGGGGGTCCTACGAGCAGTACTTC
CASTLGGSYEQYF
>TRBV7-2|TRBD2|NA|TRBJ2-1
TGTGCCAGCAGCCCCCGGACTAGCGGGAGGGTTGCTGAGCAGTTCTTC
CASSPRTSGRVAEQFF
>TRBV5-8|NA|NA|TRBJ1-4
TGTGCCAGCAGCTTAGGGCCCACGGAAAAACTGTTTTTT
CASSLGPTEKLFF
>TRBV6-5|NA|once|TRBJ1-1
TGTGCCAGCAGCCGGGGGGGCTCCGACACTGAAGCTTTCTTT
CASSRGGSDTEAFF
>TRBV15|TRBD2|NA|TRBJ2-2
TGTGCCACCAGCCGCCTAGCGGCCTACACCGGGGAGCTGTTTTTT
CATSRLAAYTGELFF
>TRBV5-1|TRBD2|NA|TRBJ2-4
TGCGCCAGCAGCACAGACGGGGGGGTGCCCAACATTCAGTACTTC
CASSTDGGVPNIQYF
>TRBV5-1|TRBD1|NA|TRBJ1-4
TGCGCCAGCAGCTTGATAGGGACAGGGATCAGAGCTAATGAAAAACTGTTTTTT
CASSLIGTGIRANEKLFF